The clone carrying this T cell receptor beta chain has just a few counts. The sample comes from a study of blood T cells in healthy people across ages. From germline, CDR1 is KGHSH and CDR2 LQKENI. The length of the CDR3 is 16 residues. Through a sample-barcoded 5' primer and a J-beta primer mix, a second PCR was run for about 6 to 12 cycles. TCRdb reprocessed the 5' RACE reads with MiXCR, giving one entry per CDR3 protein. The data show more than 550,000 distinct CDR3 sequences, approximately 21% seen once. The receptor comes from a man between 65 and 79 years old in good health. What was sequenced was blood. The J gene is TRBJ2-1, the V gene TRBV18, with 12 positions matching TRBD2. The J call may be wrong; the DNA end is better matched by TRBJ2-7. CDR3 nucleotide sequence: TGTGCCAGCTCACCACCGGGACTAGCGGGTGTTCACGAGCAGTACGTC. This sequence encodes CASSPPGLAGVHEQYV.